This T cell receptor beta chain was observed in a study of cytomegalovirus exposure and HLA in healthy donors. Deletions cut 9 bases from V and 3 bases from J, with 18 bases between. Per germline, CDR1 MNHEY and CDR2 SMNVEV (reference sequence). The CDR3 extends over 14 amino acids. The PCR had 60 Vbeta and 13 Jbeta primers. Profiling relied on immunoSEQ multiplex PCR, and the TCRdb table lists in-frame clones only, not all of them. Of 150,000 to 180,000 clones in the sample, 79% were seen once. The chain is built from TRBV27 and TRBJ2-7; TRBD1 might be the D (6 bases). Sequenced sample: PBMCs. The clonotype was recovered from a man aged 25-40 years in good health and CMV-seropositive. In DNA form, the CDR3 reads TGTGCCAGTCAGGGGCCGCCTAAGGTCTACGAGCAGTACTTC. Protein product: CASQGPPKVYEQYF.